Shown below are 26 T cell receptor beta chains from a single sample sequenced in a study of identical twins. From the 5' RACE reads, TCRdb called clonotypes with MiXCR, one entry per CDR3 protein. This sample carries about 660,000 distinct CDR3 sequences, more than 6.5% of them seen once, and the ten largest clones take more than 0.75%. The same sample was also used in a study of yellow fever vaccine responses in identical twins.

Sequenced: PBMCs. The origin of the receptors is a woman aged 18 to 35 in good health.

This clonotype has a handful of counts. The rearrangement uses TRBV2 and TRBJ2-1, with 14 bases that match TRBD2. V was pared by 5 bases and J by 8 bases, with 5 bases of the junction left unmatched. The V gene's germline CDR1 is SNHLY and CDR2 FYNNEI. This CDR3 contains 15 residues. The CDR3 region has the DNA TGTGCCAGCAGTAAGGGGACTAGCGGGAGCGATGAGCAGTTCTTC. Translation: CASSKGTSGSDEQFF.

This CDR3 is CASSLGILNTGELFF. Written as DNA, the CDR3 is TGTGCCAGCAGCTTGGGTATCTTAAACACCGGGGAGCTGTTTTTT. The rearrangement joins TRBV5-5 to TRBJ2-2, with D unresolved. CDR3 length: 15 amino acids. Per germline, CDR1 SGHKS and CDR2 YYEKEE (reference sequence). V lost 0 bases to trimming and J lost 2 bases, with 8 bases between them.

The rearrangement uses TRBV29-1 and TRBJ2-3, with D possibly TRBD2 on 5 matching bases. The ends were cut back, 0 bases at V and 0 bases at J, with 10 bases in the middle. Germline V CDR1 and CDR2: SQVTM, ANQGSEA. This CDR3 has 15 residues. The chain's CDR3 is CSVEDLRESTDTQYF. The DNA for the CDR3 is TGCAGCGTTGAAGATCTGAGGGAGAGCACAGATACGCAGTATTTT.

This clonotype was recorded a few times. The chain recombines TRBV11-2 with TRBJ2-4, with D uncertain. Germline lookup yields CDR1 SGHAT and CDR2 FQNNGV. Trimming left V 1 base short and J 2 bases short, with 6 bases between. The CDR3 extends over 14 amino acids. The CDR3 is CASSLVGTKNIQYF. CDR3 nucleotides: TGTGCCAGCAGCTTAGTGGGAACCAAAAACATTCAGTACTTC.

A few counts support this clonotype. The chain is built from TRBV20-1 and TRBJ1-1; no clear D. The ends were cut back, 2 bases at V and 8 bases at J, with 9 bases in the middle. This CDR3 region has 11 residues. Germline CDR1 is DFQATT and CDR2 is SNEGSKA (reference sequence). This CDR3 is CSARTKKEAFF. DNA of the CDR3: TGCAGTGCTAGAACCAAGAAAGAAGCTTTCTTT.

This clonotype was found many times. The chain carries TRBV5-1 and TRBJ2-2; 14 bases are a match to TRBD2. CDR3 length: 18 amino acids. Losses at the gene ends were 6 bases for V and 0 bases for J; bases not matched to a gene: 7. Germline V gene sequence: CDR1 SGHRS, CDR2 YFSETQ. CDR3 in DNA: TGCGCCAGCACCGCACCGGGACTAGCGGGGGCGAACACCGGGGAGCTGTTTTTT. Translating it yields CASTAPGLAGANTGELFF. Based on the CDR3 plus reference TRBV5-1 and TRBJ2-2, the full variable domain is KAGVTQTPRYLIKTRGQQVTLSCSPISGHRSVSWYQQTPGQGLQFLFEYFSETQRNKGNFPGRFSGRQFSNSRSEMNVSTLELGDSALYLCASTAPGLAGANTGELFFGEGSRLTVL.

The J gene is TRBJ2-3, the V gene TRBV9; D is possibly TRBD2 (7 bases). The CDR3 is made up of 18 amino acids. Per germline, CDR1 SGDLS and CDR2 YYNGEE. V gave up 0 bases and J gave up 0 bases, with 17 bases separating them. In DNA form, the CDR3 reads TGTGCCAGCAGCGTAGGGGGGGGCCTGCGTGGAAGCACAGATACGCAGTATTTT. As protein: CASSVGGGLRGSTDTQYF.

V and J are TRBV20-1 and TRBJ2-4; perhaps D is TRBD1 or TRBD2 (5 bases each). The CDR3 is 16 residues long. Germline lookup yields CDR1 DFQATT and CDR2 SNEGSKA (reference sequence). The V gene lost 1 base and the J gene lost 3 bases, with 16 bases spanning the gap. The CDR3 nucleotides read TGCAGTGCTAGAGGCGTGGACGGGGCAGACAAAAACATTCAGTACTTC. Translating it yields CSARGVDGADKNIQYF.

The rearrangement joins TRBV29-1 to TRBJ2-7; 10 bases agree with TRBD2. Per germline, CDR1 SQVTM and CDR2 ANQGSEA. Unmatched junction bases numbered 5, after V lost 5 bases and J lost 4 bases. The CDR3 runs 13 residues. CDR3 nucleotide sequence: TGCAGCGTTCCCGGGACTAGCGAATACGAGCAGTACTTC. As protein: CSVPGTSEYEQYF.

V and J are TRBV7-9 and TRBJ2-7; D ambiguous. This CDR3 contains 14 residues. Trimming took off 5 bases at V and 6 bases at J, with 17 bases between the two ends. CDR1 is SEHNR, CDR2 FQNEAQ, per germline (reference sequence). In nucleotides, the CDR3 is TGTGCCAGCAGCATTTCCATGGGTCCTCTCGAGCAGTACTTC. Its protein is CASSISMGPLEQYF.

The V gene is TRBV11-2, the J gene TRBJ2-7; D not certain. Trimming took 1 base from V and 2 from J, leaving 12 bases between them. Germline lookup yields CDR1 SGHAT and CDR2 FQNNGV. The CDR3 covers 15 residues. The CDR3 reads CASSLVGDPAYEQYF. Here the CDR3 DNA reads TGTGCCAGCAGCTTAGTTGGGGATCCCGCCTACGAGCAGTACTTC.

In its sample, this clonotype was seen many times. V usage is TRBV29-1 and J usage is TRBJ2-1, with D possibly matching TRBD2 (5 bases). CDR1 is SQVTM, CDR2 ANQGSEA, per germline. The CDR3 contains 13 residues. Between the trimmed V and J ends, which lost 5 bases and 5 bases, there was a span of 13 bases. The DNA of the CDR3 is TGCAGCGTTATCCCCGGGATCCACAATGAGCAGTTCTTC. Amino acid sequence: CSVIPGIHNEQFF.

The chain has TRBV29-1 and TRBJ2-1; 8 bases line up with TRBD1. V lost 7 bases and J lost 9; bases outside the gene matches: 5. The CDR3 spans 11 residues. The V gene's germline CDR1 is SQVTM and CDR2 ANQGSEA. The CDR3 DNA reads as TGCAGCGGACAGGGGCTAAGTGAGCAGTTCTTC. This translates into CSGQGLSEQFF.

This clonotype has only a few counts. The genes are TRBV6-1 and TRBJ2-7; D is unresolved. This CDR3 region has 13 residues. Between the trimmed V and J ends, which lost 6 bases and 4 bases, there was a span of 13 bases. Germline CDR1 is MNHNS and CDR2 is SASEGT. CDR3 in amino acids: CASSRTKGYEQYF. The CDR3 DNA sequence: TGTGCCAGCAGCCGAACGAAAGGGTACGAGCAGTACTTC.

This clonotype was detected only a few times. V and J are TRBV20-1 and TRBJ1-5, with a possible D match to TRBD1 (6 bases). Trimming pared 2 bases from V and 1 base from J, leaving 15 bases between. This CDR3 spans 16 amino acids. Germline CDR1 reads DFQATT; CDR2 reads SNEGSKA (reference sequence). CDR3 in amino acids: CSARTHWGQSNQPQHF. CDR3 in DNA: TGCAGTGCTAGAACACATTGGGGGCAGAGCAATCAGCCCCAGCATTTT.

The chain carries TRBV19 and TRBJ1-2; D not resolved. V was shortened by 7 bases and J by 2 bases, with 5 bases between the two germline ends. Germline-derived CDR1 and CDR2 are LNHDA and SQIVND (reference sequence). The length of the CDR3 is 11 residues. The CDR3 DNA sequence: TGTGCCAGTACCTTCAACTATGGCTACACCTTC. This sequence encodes CASTFNYGYTF.

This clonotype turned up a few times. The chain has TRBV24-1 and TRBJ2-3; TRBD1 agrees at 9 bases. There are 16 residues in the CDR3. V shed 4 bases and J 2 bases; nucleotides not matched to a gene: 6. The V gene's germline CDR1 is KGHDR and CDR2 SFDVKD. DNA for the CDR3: TGTGCCACCAGTGACCGAACAGGGGGCCCCACAGATACGCAGTATTTT. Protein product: CATSDRTGGPTDTQYF.

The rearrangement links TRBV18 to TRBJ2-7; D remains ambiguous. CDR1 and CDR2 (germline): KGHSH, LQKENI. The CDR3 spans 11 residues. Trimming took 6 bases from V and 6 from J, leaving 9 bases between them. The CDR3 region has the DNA TGTGCCAGCTCCCCCCGAACCGAGCAGTACTTC. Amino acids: CASSPRTEQYF.

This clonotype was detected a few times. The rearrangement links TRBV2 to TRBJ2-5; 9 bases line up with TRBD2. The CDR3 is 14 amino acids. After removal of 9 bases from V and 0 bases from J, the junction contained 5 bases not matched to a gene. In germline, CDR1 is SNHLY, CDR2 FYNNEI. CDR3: CASKLAGDQETQYF. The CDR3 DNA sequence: TGTGCCAGTAAACTAGCGGGTGACCAAGAGACCCAGTACTTC.

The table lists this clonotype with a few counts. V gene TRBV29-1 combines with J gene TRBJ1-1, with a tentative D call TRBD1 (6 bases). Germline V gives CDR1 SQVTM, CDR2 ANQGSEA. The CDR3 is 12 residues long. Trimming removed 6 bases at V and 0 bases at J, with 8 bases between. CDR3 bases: TGCAGCGTACACAGGGTGAACACTGAAGCTTTCTTT. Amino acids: CSVHRVNTEAFF.

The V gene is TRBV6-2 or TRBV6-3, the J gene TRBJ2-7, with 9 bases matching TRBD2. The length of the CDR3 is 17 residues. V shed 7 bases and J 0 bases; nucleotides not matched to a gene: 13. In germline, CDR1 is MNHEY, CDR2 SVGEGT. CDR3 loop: CASIGVAGASISYEQYF. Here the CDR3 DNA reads TGTGCCAGCATCGGGGTAGCGGGGGCCTCGATCTCCTACGAGCAGTACTTC.

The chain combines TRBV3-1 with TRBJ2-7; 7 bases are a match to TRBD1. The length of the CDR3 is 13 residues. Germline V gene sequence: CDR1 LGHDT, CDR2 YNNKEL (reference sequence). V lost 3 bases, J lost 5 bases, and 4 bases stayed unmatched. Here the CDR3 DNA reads TGTGCCAGCAGCCAGACAGGGTTCAACGAGCAGTACTTC. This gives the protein CASSQTGFNEQYF.

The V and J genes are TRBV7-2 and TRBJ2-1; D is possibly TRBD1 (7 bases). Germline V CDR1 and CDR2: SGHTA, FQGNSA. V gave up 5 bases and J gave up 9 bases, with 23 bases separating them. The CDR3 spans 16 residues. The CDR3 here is CASSIRQGGGSGEQFF. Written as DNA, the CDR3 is TGTGCCAGCAGCATCCGACAGGGAGGCGGTTCGGGTGAGCAGTTCTTC. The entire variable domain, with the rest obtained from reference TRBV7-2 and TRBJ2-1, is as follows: GAGVSQSPSNKVTEKGKDVELRCDPISGHTALYWYRQSLGQGLEFLIYFQGNSAPDKSGLPSDRFSAERTGGSVSTLTIQRTQQEDSAVYLCASSIRQGGGSGEQFFGPGTRLTVL.

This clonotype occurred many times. The CDR3 spells CASSSSTGYTDTQYF. CDR3 DNA sequence: TGCGCCAGCAGCTCGTCGACAGGGTACACAGATACGCAGTATTTT. The rearrangement links TRBV5-1 to TRBJ2-3; 7 bases line up with TRBD1. Germline values: CDR1 SGHRS, CDR2 YFSETQ. This CDR3 spans 15 amino acids. J gave up 2 bases and V 3 bases, and 6 bases lay outside the gene matches.

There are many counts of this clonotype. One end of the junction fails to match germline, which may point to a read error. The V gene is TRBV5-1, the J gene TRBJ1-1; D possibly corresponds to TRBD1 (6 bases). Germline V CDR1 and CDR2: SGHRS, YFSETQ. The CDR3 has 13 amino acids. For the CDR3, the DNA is TGTGCCAGCAGTTCGGGACAGAACACTGAAGCTTTCTTT. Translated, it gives CASSSGQNTEAFF.

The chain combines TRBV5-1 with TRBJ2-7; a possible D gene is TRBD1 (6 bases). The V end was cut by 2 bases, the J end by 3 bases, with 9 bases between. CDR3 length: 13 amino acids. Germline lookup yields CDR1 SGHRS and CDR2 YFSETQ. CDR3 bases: TGCGCCAGCAGCTTTCAACAGGGCTACGAGCAGTACTTC. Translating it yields CASSFQQGYEQYF.